The clone carrying this T cell receptor beta chain occurred many times. Individual cDNA molecules were tagged with unique molecular identifiers. TCRdb reanalysed the 5' RACE reads using MiXCR and keeps one entry per CDR3 protein. This table has about 64,000 distinct CDR3 sequences, around 12% appearing once. These data belong to a study of early T cells in non-severe SARS-CoV-2 infection. Germline CDR1 is WNHNN and CDR2 is SYGVQD (reference sequence). The CDR3 consists of 13 residues. With 6 bases removed from V and 2 bases from J, the gap between germline ends came to 9 bases. The sequences come from whole blood, collected at baseline. This TCR derives from an adult who was a healthcare worker with PCR-confirmed SARS-CoV-2 infection or an uninfected control (not recorded which). The chain is built from TRBV10-1 and TRBJ2-3; D is ambiguous. The CDR3 sequence is CASRGSLTDTQYF. In nucleotides, the CDR3 is TGCGCCAGCAGGGGGTCCCTCACAGATACGCAGTATTTT.